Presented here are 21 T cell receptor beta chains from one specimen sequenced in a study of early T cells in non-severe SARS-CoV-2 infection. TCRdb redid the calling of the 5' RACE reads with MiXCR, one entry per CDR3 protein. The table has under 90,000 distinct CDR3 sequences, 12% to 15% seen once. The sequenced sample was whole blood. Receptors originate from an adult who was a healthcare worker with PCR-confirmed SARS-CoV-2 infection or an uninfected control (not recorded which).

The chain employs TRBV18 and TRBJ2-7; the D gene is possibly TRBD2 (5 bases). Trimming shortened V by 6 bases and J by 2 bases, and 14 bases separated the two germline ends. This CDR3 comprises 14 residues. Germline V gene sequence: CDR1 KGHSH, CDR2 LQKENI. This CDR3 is CASSQRYGAYEQYF. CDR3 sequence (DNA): TGTGCCAGCTCCCAAAGGTACGGGGCCTACGAGCAGTACTTC.

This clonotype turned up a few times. For the CDR3, the DNA is TGCGCCAGCAGCTTGTCGGGCCAGACTGAAGCTTTCTTT. Its protein product is CASSLSGQTEAFF. The genes are TRBV5-1 and TRBJ1-1, with unresolved D. This CDR3 region has 13 residues. V was clipped by 1 base and J by 5 bases, with 9 bases between them. Germline CDR1 is SGHRS and CDR2 is YFSETQ.

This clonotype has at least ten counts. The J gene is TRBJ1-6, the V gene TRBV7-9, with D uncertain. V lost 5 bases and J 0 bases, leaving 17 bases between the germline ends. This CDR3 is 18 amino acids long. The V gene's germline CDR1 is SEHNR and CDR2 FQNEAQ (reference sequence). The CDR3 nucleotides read TGTGCCAGCAGCCCGAGTGGTCTCGAGAGCTCCTATAATTCACCCCTCCACTTT. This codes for CASSPSGLESSYNSPLHF.

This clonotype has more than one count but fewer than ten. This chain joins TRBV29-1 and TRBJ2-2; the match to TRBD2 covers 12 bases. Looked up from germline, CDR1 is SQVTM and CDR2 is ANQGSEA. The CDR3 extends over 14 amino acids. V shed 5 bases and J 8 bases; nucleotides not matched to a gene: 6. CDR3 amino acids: CSVYRTSGIGELFF. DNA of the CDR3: TGCAGCGTTTATCGGACTAGCGGGATAGGGGAGCTGTTTTTT.

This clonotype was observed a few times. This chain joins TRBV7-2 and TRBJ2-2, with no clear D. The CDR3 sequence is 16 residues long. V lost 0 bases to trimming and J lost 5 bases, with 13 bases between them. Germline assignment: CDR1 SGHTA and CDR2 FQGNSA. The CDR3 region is CASSLAGSLSTGELFF. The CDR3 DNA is TGTGCCAGCAGCTTAGCGGGTAGCTTGTCGACCGGGGAGCTGTTTTTT.

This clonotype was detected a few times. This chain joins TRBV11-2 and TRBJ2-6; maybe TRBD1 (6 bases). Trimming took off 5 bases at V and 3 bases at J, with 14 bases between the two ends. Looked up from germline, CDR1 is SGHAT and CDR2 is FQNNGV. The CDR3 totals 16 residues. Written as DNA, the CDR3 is TGTGCCAGCAGCCCACAAACAGGGATTGGGGCCAACGTCCTGACTTTC. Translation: CASSPQTGIGANVLTF.

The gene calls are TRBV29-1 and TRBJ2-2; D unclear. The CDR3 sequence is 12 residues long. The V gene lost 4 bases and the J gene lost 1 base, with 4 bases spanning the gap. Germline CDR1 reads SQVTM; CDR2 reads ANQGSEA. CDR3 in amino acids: CSVGQNTGELFF. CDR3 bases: TGCAGCGTTGGCCAGAACACCGGGGAGCTGTTTTTT.

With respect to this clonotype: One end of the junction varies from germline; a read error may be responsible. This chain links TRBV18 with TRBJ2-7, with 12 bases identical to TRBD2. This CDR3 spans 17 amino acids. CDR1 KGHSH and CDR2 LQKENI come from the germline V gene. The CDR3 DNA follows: TGTGCCAGCTCACCACGTTTAGGGCCTAGCGGGGGGGCCGAGCGGTACTTC. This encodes CASSPRLGPSGGAERYF.

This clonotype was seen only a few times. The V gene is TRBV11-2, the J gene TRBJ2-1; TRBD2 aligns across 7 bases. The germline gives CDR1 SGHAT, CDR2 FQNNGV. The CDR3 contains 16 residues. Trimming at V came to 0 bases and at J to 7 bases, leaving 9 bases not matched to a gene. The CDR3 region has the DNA TGTGCCAGCAGCTTAGAGACAGTATTCGGGAGGAATGAGCAGTTCTTC. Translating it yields CASSLETVFGRNEQFF.

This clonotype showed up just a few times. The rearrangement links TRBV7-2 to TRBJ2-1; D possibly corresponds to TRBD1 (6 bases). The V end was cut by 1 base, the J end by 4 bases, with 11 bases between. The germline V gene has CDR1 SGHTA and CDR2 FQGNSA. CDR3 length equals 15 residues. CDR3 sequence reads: CASSLDQGRYNEQFF. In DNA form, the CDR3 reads TGTGCCAGCAGCTTAGATCAGGGGCGGTACAATGAGCAGTTCTTC.

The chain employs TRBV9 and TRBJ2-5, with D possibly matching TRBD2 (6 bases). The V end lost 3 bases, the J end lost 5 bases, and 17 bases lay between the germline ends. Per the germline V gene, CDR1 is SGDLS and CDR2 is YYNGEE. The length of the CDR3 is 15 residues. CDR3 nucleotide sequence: TGTGCCAGCAGCGCCCAGACTAGTTCCCGGGAGACCCAGTACTTC. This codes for CASSAQTSSRETQYF. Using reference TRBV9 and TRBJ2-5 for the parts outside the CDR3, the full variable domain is DSGVTQTPKHLITATGQRVTLRCSPRSGDLSVYWYQQSLDQGLQFLIQYYNGEERAKGNILERFSAQQFPDLHSELNLSSLELGDSALYFCASSAQTSSRETQYFGPGTRLLVL.

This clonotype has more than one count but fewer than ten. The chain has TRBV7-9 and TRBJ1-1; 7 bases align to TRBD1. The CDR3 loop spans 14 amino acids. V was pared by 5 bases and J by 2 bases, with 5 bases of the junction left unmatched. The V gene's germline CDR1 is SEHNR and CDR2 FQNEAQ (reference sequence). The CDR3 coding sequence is TGTGCCAGCAGCCACTGGGACAGTAACACTGAAGCTTTCTTT. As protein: CASSHWDSNTEAFF.

The CDR3 sequence: CASSHLHRRGVNTGELFF. The CDR3 DNA sequence: TGTGCCAGCAGCCACCTCCATAGACGAGGTGTCAACACCGGGGAGCTGTTTTTT. The chain is built from TRBV3-1 and TRBJ2-2; no clear D. This CDR3 comprises 18 residues. The germline V gene has CDR1 LGHDT and CDR2 YNNKEL (reference sequence). Deletions cut 3 bases from V and 2 bases from J, with 19 bases between.

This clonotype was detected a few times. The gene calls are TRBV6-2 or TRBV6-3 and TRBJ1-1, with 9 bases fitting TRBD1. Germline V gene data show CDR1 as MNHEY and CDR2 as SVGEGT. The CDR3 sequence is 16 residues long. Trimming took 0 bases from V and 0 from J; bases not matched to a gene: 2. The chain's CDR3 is CASSYSTGGLNTEAFF. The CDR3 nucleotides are TGTGCCAGCAGTTACTCCACAGGGGGCTTGAACACTGAAGCTTTCTTT.

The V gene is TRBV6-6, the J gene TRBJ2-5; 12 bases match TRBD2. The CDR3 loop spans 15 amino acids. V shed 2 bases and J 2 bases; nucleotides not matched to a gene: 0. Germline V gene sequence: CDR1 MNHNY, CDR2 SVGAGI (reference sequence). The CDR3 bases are TGTGCCAGCAGTTACGGGACTAGCGGGCAAGAGACCCAGTACTTC. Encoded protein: CASSYGTSGQETQYF.

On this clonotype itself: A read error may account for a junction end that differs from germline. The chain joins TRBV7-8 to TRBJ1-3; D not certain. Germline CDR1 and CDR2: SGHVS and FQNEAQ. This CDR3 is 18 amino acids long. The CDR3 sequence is CASSLSPSDRSSENTIYF. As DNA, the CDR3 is TGTGCCAGCAGCTTATCCCCCTCGGACCGAAGCTCTGAAAACACCATATATTTT.

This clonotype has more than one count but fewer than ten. This chain's CDR3 is CASSLMAGGNTGELFF. CDR3 nucleotide sequence: TGTGCCAGCAGCTTAATGGCGGGGGGGAACACCGGGGAGCTGTTTTTT. This chain joins TRBV7-8 and TRBJ2-2; 8 bases agree with TRBD2. J was trimmed by 1 base and V by 2 bases; bases with no gene match: 3. Germline lookup yields CDR1 SGHVS and CDR2 FQNEAQ. The CDR3 totals 16 residues.

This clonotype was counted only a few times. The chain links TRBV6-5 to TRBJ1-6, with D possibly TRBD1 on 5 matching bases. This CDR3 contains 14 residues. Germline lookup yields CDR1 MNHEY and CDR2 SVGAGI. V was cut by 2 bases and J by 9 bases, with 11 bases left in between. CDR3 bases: TGTGCCAGCAGTTACCAGGGTCCGGGTTCACCCCTCCACTTT. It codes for CASSYQGPGSPLHF.

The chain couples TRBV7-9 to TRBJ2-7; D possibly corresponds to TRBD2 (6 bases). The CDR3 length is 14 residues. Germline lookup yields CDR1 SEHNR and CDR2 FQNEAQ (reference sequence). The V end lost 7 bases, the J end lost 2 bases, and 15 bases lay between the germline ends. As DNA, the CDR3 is TGTGCCAGCACCCCGCGGGGCGGTACCTACGAGCAGTACTTC. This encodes CASTPRGGTYEQYF.

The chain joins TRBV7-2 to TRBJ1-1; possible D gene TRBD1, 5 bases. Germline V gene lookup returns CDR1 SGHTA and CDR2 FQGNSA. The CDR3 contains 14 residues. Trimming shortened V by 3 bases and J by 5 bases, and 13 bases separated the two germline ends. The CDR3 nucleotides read TGTGCCAGCAGCTTCCAGGGCCAGAGGACTGAAGCTTTCTTT. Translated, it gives CASSFQGQRTEAFF. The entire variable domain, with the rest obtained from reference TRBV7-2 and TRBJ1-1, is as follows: GAGVSQSPSNKVTEKGKDVELRCDPISGHTALYWYRQSLGQGLEFLIYFQGNSAPDKSGLPSDRFSAERTGGSVSTLTIQRTQQEDSAVYLCASSFQGQRTEAFFGQGTRLTVV.

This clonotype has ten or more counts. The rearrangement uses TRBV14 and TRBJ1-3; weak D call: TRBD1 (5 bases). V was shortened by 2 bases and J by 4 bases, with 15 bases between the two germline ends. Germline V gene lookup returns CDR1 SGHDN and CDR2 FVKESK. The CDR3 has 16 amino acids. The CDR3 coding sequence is TGTGCCAGCAGCCAATGGGACGGGGTAGGAGGAAACACCATATATTTT. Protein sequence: CASSQWDGVGGNTIYF.